This T cell receptor beta chain was retrieved from a study of blood T cell repertoires in COVID-19. Enrollees, roughly 18 to 89 years old, lived in about two dozen US areas. Which cohort a participant joined came from the clinical history participants gave. Original handling: Researchers report that nucleated cell counts were estimated from reference gene primer amplification. Only in-frame clones appear in the TCRdb table, and some are missing; sequencing was by immunoSEQ multiplex PCR. The DNA was the basis for D and trimming; V, J and clone size are from that table. The table includes approximately 140,000 clones, 70% to 90% detected once. V lost 5 bases, J lost 0 bases, and 13 bases lay in between. The CDR3 spans 15 residues. The germline V gene encodes CDR1 MNHEY and CDR2 SMNVEV (reference sequence).

V is TRBV27 and J is TRBJ1-1, with a possible D match to TRBD1 (5 bases). Source material: PBMCs or T cells enriched from blood (not recorded which). The receptor comes from a woman in her twenties or thirties with acute COVID-19. The CDR3 sequence is CASSEYRRMNTEAFF. CDR3 nucleotides: TGTGCCAGCAGTGAATACAGGCGCATGAACACTGAAGCTTTCTTT.